Listed below are T cell receptor beta chains from one sample, sequenced in a study of blood T cell repertoires in COVID-19. Here immunoSEQ multiplex PCR was the method, and the copy in TCRdb shows in-frame clones only, minus some. The sample carries 65,000 or so clones, about 88% recorded once. Sequenced sample: peripheral blood. These TCRs come from a man aged 55-75 years with acute or convalescent COVID-19. CDR3s include the opening cysteine and the closing phenylalanine or tryptophan. The order of the fields is V gene, J gene, clone size, D gene, CDR3 DNA, CDR3 protein. A D gene is named only where the DNA matches it firmly. The size entry is marked missing in some rows and otherwise reads once, few, many or a size class.

V: TRBV29-1
J: TRBJ1-5
size: .
D: TRBD1
DNA: TGCAGCGTATCCTCGGGACAGTTTAGCAATCAGCCCCAGCATTTT
CDR3: CSVSSGQFSNQPQHF

V: TRBV6-5
J: TRBJ2-7
size: .
D: .
DNA: TGTGCCAGCAGCCGAGACAGGACCCTGGAGCAGTACTTC
CDR3: CASSRDRTLEQYF

V: TRBV5-1
J: TRBJ2-4
size: .
D: TRBD2
DNA: TGCGCCAGCAGCTTGCGGCCCGGATTCAGGGAAGCGGGGAACATTCAGTACTTC
CDR3: CASSLRPGFREAGNIQYF

V: TRBV3-1/TRBV3-2
J: TRBJ1-1
size: .
D: TRBD1
DNA: TGTGCCAGCAGCCCCTACACGACAGGGTTGAACACTGAAGCTTTCTTT
CDR3: CASSPYTTGLNTEAFF

V: TRBV7-9
J: TRBJ1-5
size: .
D: .
DNA: TGTGCCAGCAGCGCCGACATTAGCAATCAGCCCCAGCATTTT
CDR3: CASSADISNQPQHF

V: TRBV18
J: TRBJ2-2
size: .
D: TRBD1
DNA: TGTGCCAGCTCACGCGACAGGGGCAGGACCGGGGAGCTGTTTTTT
CDR3: CASSRDRGRTGELFF

V: TRBV28
J: TRBJ1-5
size: .
D: .
DNA: TGTGCCAGCAGTTTCCGGTTAAATCAGCCCCAGCATTTT
CDR3: CASSFRLNQPQHF

V: TRBV7-9
J: TRBJ1-2
size: once
D: TRBD1
DNA: TGTGCCAGCAGCCGATTGGACAGGGGGCAACGTGGCTACACCTTC
CDR3: CASSRLDRGQRGYTF

V: TRBV7-3
J: TRBJ2-3
size: .
D: .
DNA: TGTGCCAGCAGCCGAGGGTTCGAATCGGATACGCAGTATTTT
CDR3: CASSRGFESDTQYF

V: TRBV9
J: TRBJ1-4
size: few
D: TRBD1
DNA: TGTGCCAGCAGCGTAGTCCACAGGGGCACAACTAATGAAAAACTGTTTTTT
CDR3: CASSVVHRGTTNEKLFF

V: TRBV19
J: TRBJ1-1
size: .
D: TRBD1
DNA: TGTGCCAGTATTGTCCGGACAGGGATGGTTAGAGCTGAAGCTTTCTTT
CDR3: CASIVRTGMVRAEAFF